This TCR beta chain was sequenced during a study of blood T cell repertoires in COVID-19. The overall study: Whether acute or convalescent, the COVID-19 samples came from the United States, Italy and Spain.

Trimming removed 5 bases at V and 2 bases at J, with 12 bases between. The CDR3 contains 14 residues. The germline V gene encodes CDR1 ENHRY and CDR2 SYGVKD. Under the authors' procedure: The assay estimated nucleated cells by amplifying reference gene primers. The data were produced by immunoSEQ multiplex PCR, yet TCRdb's version contains in-frame clones alone and is incomplete. That table is the source of V, J and clone size, and D and trimming were worked out from the DNA. The sample includes 160,000 or so clones, about four fifths of them seen just once. This TCR came from a woman aged 65 to 85 with acute or convalescent COVID-19. The sequencing input was peripheral blood. V is TRBV10-3 and J is TRBJ1-1, with a possible D match to TRBD1 (5 bases). The DNA of the CDR3 is TGTGCCATCAGTCCCGGGACTGGAAACACTGAAGCTTTCTTT. It is translated as CAISPGTGNTEAFF.